This T cell receptor (beta chain) came from a study of blood T cell repertoires in COVID-19. Study-wide context: There were acute and convalescent COVID-19 samples, and they came from the United States, Italy and Spain. PBMCs, B-cell-depleted T cells, or T cells were the source of the cDNA or gDNA that made up the material.

Trimming removed 7 bases at V and 0 bases at J, with 9 bases between. Germline V lookup: CDR1 MNHEY, CDR2 SVGAGI. There are 13 residues in the CDR3. How the authors handled the data: Reference gene primers were amplified, and this amplification served to estimate nucleated cell counts. Only in-frame clones appear in the TCRdb table, and some are missing; sequencing was by immunoSEQ multiplex PCR. The DNA was the basis for D and trimming; V, J and clone size are from that table. The repertoire holds under 150,000 clones, with 84% as singletons. The V and J genes are TRBV6-5 and TRBJ1-2; D remains ambiguous. The receptor comes from a man aged 55 to 70 with acute or convalescent COVID-19. The specimen sequenced was peripheral blood. The CDR3 nucleotides are TGTGCCAGCACCTTCACGGCTAACTATGGCTACACCTTC. It codes for CASTFTANYGYTF.